Listed here is a single TCR beta chain. The source of the sample is a study of T cell responses to AZD1222 COVID-19 vaccine. Assay used: immunoSEQ multiplex PCR; TCRdb lists only in-frame clones, some missing. Of fewer than 130,000 clones listed, about 85% are singletons. The CDR3 spans 16 residues. Germline CDR1 is SGHVS and CDR2 is FQNEAQ. Trimming left V 4 bases short and J 1 base short, with 14 bases between. The source is an adult in good health. The chain joins TRBV7-8 to TRBJ1-5; TRBD1 is a possible D gene (5 bases). Sample: peripheral blood, taken on day 0 of AZD1222 vaccination. The CDR3 bases are TGTGCCAGCAGCTCAGGGACTGCCGGGAGCAATCAGCCCCAGCATTTT. Protein sequence: CASSSGTAGSNQPQHF.